This T cell receptor (beta chain) was retrieved from a study of T cells of healthy individuals. TCRdb recomputed calls from the 5' RACE reads with MiXCR, one row per CDR3 protein. This table holds more than 85,000 distinct CDR3 sequences, around 17% found once. Germline V lookup: CDR1 LNHDA, CDR2 SQIVND (reference sequence). The V gene end was trimmed by 7 bases and the J gene end by 5 bases; junction bases not matched to a gene: 5. This CDR3 comprises 13 residues. The TCR comes from a human donor in good health. The chain links TRBV19 to TRBJ1-5, with TRBD1 matching over 7 bases. The CDR3 DNA reads as TGTGCCAGTACGGGCCAGGGGGATCAGCCCCAGCATTTT. Its translation: CASTGQGDQPQHF.